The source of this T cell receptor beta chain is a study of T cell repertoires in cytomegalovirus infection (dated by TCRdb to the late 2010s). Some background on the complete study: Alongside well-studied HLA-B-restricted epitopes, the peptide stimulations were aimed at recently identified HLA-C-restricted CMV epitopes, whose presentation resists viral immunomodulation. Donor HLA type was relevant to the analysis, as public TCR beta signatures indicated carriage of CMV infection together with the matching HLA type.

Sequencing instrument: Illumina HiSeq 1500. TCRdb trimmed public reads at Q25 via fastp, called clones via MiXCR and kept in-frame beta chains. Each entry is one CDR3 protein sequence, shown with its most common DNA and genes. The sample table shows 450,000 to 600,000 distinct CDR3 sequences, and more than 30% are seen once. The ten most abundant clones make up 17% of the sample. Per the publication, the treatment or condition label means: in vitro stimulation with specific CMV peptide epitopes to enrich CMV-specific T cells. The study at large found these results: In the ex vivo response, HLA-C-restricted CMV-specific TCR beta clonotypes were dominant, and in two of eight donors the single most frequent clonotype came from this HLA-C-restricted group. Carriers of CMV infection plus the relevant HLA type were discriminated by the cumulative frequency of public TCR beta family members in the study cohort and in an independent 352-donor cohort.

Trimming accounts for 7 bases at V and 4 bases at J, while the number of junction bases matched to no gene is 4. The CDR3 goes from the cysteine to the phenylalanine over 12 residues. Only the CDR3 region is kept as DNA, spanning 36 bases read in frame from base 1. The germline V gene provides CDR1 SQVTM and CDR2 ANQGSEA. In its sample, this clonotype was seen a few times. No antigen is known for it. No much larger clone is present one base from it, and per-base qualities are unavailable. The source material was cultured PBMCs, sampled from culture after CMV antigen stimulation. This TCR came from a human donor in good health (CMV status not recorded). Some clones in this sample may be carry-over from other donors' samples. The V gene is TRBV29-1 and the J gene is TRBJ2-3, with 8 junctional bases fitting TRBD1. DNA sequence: TGCAGCGGGGTGACAGGGGCAGATACGCAGTATTTT. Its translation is CSGVTGADTQYF.